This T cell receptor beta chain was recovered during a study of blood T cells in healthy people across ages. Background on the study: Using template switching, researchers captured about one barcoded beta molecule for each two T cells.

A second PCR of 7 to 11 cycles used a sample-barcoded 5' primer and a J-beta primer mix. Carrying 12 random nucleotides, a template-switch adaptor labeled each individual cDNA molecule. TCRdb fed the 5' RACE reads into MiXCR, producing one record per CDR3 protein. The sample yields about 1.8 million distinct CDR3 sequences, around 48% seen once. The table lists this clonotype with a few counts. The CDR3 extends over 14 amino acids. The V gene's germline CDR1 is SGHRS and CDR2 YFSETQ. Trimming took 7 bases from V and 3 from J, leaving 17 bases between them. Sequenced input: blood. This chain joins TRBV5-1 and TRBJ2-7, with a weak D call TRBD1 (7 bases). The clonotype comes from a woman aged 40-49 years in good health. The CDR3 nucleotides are TGCGCCAGCGCGGGAAGGACAGGTAACTACGAGCAGTACTTC. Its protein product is CASAGRTGNYEQYF. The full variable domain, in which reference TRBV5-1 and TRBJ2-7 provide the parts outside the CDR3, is KAGVTQTPRYLIKTRGQQVTLSCSPISGHRSVSWYQQTPGQGLQFLFEYFSETQRNKGNFPGRFSGRQFSNSRSEMNVSTLELGDSALYLCASAGRTGNYEQYFGPGTRLTVT.